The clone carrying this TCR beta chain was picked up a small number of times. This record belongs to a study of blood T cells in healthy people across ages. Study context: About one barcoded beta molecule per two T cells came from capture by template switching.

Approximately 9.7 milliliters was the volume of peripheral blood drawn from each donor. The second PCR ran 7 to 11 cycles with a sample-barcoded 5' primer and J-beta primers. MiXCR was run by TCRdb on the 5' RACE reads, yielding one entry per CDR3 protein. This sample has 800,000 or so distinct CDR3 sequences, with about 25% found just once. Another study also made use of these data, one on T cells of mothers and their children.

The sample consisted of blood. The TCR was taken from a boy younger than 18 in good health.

The CDR3 region is CASSQSGTGHSPLHF. The CDR3 coding sequence is TGCGCCAGCAGCCAGTCCGGGACAGGGCATTCACCCCTCCACTTT. The chain is built from TRBV4-3 and TRBJ1-6; 9 positions match TRBD1. With V trimmed by 3 bases and J by 8 bases, 5 bases remained unmatched. This CDR3 comprises 15 residues. Germline V gene lookup returns CDR1 LGHNA and CDR2 YSLEER.